The TCR beta chain described here comes from a study of CXCR3-negative and CXCR3-positive naive CD8 T cells. The libraries of TRB cDNA were constructed through 5' RACE using UMI labels. No DNA is given; TCRdb re-called the 5' RACE reads and lists each CDR3 protein once. This sample's table has 50,000 to 75,000 distinct CDR3 sequences. CDR3 length: 15 amino acids. The germline gives CDR1 SGHKS, CDR2 YYEKEE (reference sequence). V gene TRBV5-5 combines with J gene TRBJ1-2. The sequenced material came from naive CXCR3- CD8+ T cells from blood. Documented subset: CD45RO-CCR7+CD27+CD95- naive CD8+ T cells lacking CXCR3 (TNR3-). This TCR was recovered from a human donor in good health. Some clones in this sample may be carry-over from other donors' samples. This CDR3 is CASSFQALWDYGYTF.